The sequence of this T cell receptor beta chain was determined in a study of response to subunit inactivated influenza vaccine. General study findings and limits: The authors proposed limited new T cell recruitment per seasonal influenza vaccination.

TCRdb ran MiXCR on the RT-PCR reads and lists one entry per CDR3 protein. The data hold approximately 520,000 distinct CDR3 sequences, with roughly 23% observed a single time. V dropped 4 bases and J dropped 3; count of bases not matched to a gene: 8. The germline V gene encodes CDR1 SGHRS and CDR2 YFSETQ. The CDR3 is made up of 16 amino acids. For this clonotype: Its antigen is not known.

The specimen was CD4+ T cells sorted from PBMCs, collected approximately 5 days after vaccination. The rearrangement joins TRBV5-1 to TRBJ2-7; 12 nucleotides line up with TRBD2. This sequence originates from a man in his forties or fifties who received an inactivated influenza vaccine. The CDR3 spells CASSLTGTSGYYEQYF. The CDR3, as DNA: TGCGCCAGCAGCCTGACCGGGACTAGCGGGTACTACGAGCAGTACTTC.